Here is one TCR beta chain with its context. Patients in Seattle were enrolled during active infection, then followed longitudinally. This entry belongs to a study of blood T cell repertoires in COVID-19. Study in general: COVID-19 samples, acute and convalescent, were from the United States, Italy and Spain. Sample material is recorded as cDNA or gDNA derived from T cells, B-cell-depleted T cells, or PBMCs.

Between the trimmed V and J ends, which lost 1 base and 3 bases, there was a span of 10 bases. The length of the CDR3 is 15 residues. Germline V gene lookup returns CDR1 LGHDT and CDR2 YNNKEL (reference sequence). The authors' processing: Amplification of reference gene primers provided the estimated nucleated cell counts. The method was immunoSEQ multiplex PCR; TCRdb's version includes in-frame clones alone and lacks a portion of them. That table gives V, J and clone size, and the DNA gave D and trimming. Here the sample spans under 250,000 clones, 70% to 90% being singletons. What was sequenced was peripheral blood. The TCR was taken from a man aged 25-40 years with COVID-19, enrolled during active disease. The J gene is TRBJ1-5, the V gene TRBV3-1 (or the pseudogene TRBV3-2); possible D gene TRBD1, 5 bases. CDR3 sequence reads: CASSQGRRANQPQHF. DNA of the CDR3: TGTGCCAGCAGCCAAGGGCGCAGGGCCAATCAGCCCCAGCATTTT.